Following are 13 T cell receptor beta chains from one sample sequenced in a study of type 1 regulatory T cells. Study results and caveats: Compared with non-Tr1 cells, Tr1 cells showed a narrower TCR repertoire.

These receptors' targets are unknown. TCRdb reprocessed the reads via MiXCR and lists one record per CDR3 protein. The sample yields 65,000 to 80,000 distinct CDR3 sequences, less than 25% seen once. Sequenced material: cultured type 1 regulatory T (Tr1) cells, either the whole culture or a sorted fraction (not recorded which). All receptors come from a human donor in good health.

This clonotype was found many times. The chain recombines TRBV20-1 with TRBJ2-7; D not certain. Trimming took 3 bases from V and 1 from J, leaving 4 bases between them. The V gene's germline CDR1 is DFQATT and CDR2 SNEGSKA (reference sequence). The CDR3 consists of 11 residues. The CDR3 reads CSARNSYEQYF. CDR3 DNA: TGCAGTGCTAGGAATTCCTACGAGCAGTACTTC.

The chain links TRBV7-2 to TRBJ1-5; D not resolved. The V gene's germline CDR1 is SGHTA and CDR2 FQGNSA. V was cut by 1 base and J by 2 bases, with 3 bases left in between. This CDR3 comprises 13 residues. CDR3 in DNA: TGTGCCAGCAGCTTAGTAGGCAATCAGCCCCAGCATTTT. Its protein product is CASSLVGNQPQHF.

The chain is built from TRBV12-3 or TRBV12-4 and TRBJ1-2; weak D call: TRBD1 (5 bases). The V and J ends lost 5 bases and 6 bases respectively, with 13 bases between them. The CDR3 is 13 residues long. Here the CDR3 reads CASSPYGGDGYTF. CDR3 bases: TGTGCCAGCAGTCCCTATGGGGGGGATGGCTACACCTTC.

As concerns this clonotype: This probably arose from a read error, given a far larger clone one base away. V is TRBV5-1 and J is TRBJ2-7; D perhaps matches TRBD1 (6 bases). The DNA matches TRBJ2-1 better at its end, which makes the J call doubtful. Germline lookup yields CDR1 SGHRS and CDR2 YFSETQ. The CDR3 is made up of 12 amino acids. DNA for the CDR3: TGCGCCAGCGGCTCACAGGGTAATGAGCAGTTCTTC. It specifies CASGSQGNEQFF.

The chain combines TRBV7-3 with TRBJ2-1; maybe TRBD2 (6 bases). V was trimmed by 0 bases and J by 4 bases, leaving 10 bases between them. The germline V gene has CDR1 SGHTA and CDR2 FQGTGA. The CDR3 is made up of 15 amino acids. The CDR3 loop reads CASSLTLEGYNEQFF. The CDR3 region has the DNA TGTGCCAGCAGCTTAACGTTGGAGGGGTACAATGAGCAGTTCTTC.

The chain couples TRBV5-4 to TRBJ2-3; 9 bases match TRBD2. The CDR3 runs to 14 residues. Germline V gene lookup returns CDR1 SGHNT and CDR2 YYREEE (reference sequence). The V gene end was trimmed by 4 bases and the J gene end by 6 bases; junction bases not matched to a gene: 6. CDR3 sequence (DNA): TGTGCCAGCAGCCCCGGGACTAGCATGGATACGCAGTATTTT. It codes for CASSPGTSMDTQYF.

The chain has TRBV15 and TRBJ2-5; tentatively, D is TRBD1 (5 bases). CDR1 is LNHNV and CDR2 is YYDKDF in the germline V gene (reference sequence). CDR3 length: 14 residues. Trimming cost V 1 base and J 0 bases, with 6 bases left between them. The CDR3 bases are TGTGCCACCAGCAGAGCAGGGAACCAAGAGACCCAGTACTTC. This codes for CATSRAGNQETQYF.

This clonotype came up a few times. This sequence joins TRBV11-1 and TRBJ2-1; no reliable D call. Germline-derived CDR1 and CDR2 are SGHAT and FQDESV (reference sequence). The V gene lost 6 bases and the J gene lost 14 bases, with 20 bases spanning the gap. This CDR3 comprises 13 residues. The CDR3 region is CASRMGPFGLEFF. CDR3 coding DNA: TGTGCCAGCAGAATGGGCCCTTTTGGGTTGGAGTTCTTC.

This clonotype was found a few times. This chain joins TRBV5-1 and TRBJ2-1; TRBD2 matches 9 bases. Losses at the gene ends were 1 base for V and 4 bases for J; bases not matched to a gene: 3. This CDR3 comprises 15 residues. Germline V CDR1 and CDR2: SGHRS, YFSETQ. CDR3 coding DNA: TGCGCCAGCAGCTTGAACGCGGGGGGGTACAATGAGCAGTTCTTC. Its protein product is CASSLNAGGYNEQFF.

In its sample, this clonotype was seen a few times. The chain joins TRBV5-1 to TRBJ2-5; maybe TRBD1 (5 bases). This CDR3 is built from 15 residues. The V end lost 0 bases, the J end lost 1 base, and 10 bases lay between the germline ends. Germline CDR1 reads SGHRS; CDR2 reads YFSETQ. CDR3 bases: TGCGCCAGCAGCTTGGCCTTGGGGCCCCAAGAGACCCAGTACTTC. Translating it yields CASSLALGPQETQYF.

V usage is TRBV3-1 and J usage is TRBJ1-1; no reliable D call. The CDR3 has 14 residues. The V and J ends lost 4 bases and 5 bases respectively, with 14 bases between them. Per the germline V gene, CDR1 is LGHDT and CDR2 is YNNKEL (reference sequence). CDR3 DNA sequence: TGTGCCAGCAGCCCACTATCTCCGGAGACTGAAGCTTTCTTT. Translated, it gives CASSPLSPETEAFF.

This clonotype was recorded at least ten times. This sequence joins TRBV28 and TRBJ2-1, with D unclear. The CDR3 covers 12 residues. V gave up 3 bases and J gave up 3 bases, with 3 bases separating them. Germline assignment: CDR1 MDHEN and CDR2 SYDVKM. The CDR3 DNA is TGTGCCAGCAGTTTTCTCTACAATGAGCAGTTCTTC. This translates into CASSFLYNEQFF.

The V gene is TRBV6-1, the J gene TRBJ1-1, with a weak D call TRBD1 (6 bases). V shed 4 bases and J shed 6 bases, with 12 bases lying between them. The CDR3 is 13 residues long. From germline, CDR1 is MNHNS and CDR2 SASEGT. The CDR3 DNA reads as TGTGCCAGCAGTGGATACAGGGTCTCTGAAGCTTTCTTT. This translates into CASSGYRVSEAFF.